A selection of T cell receptor beta chains follows, all from one sample in a study of identifying expanded T cells in peripheral blood. Libraries were prepared by immunoSEQ multiplex PCR; TCRdb keeps only in-frame clonotypes and omits some of them. The sample includes more than 50,000 clones, approximately 83% seen only once; the top ten take about a fifth. What was sequenced was blood. The receptors originated from a person aged 18-70 years in good health. Each CDR3 is given with its conserved first and last residue. Each record gives: CDR3 protein, CDR3 DNA, D gene, J gene, clone size, V gene. D genes are given only for firm matches. Clone size, where shown, is once, few, many, or a class for clones that have expanded.

CDR3aa: CASSLSRGANYGYTF
CDR3nt: TGTGCCAGCAGCCTCAGCAGGGGAGCTAACTATGGCTACACCTTC
d_gene: -
j_gene: TRBJ1-2
abundance: -
v_gene: TRBV11-2

CDR3aa: CSAHKTVAFF
CDR3nt: TGCAGTGCTCACAAGACAGTGGCTTTCTTT
d_gene: -
j_gene: TRBJ1-1
abundance: -
v_gene: TRBV20-1

CDR3aa: CASSYGIVNYGYTF
CDR3nt: TGTGCCAGCAGTTACGGAATCGTGAACTATGGCTACACCTTC
d_gene: -
j_gene: TRBJ1-2
abundance: once
v_gene: TRBV6-5

CDR3aa: CAAARQGESDTQYF
CDR3nt: TGTGCCGCAGCACGACAGGGGGAATCAGATACGCAGTATTTT
d_gene: TRBD1
j_gene: TRBJ2-3
abundance: -
v_gene: TRBV27

CDR3aa: CASSLPQGRGQTEAFF
CDR3nt: TGTGCCAGCAGCCTTCCACAGGGCCGGGGCCAAACTGAAGCTTTCTTT
d_gene: -
j_gene: TRBJ1-1
abundance: once
v_gene: TRBV7-7

CDR3aa: CASSQDGWTEAFF
CDR3nt: TGCGCCAGCAGCCAAGATGGGTGGACTGAAGCTTTCTTT
d_gene: -
j_gene: TRBJ1-1
abundance: -
v_gene: TRBV4-1

CDR3aa: CASSTGGTDTQYF
CDR3nt: TGTGCCAGTTCCACCGGGGGCACAGATACGCAGTATTTT
d_gene: -
j_gene: TRBJ2-3
abundance: -
v_gene: TRBV9

CDR3aa: CASRGPLGTGGDSPLHF
CDR3nt: TGTGCCAGCAGGGGGCCGTTGGGGACAGGAGGGGATTCACCCCTCCACTTT
d_gene: TRBD1
j_gene: TRBJ1-6
abundance: -
v_gene: TRBV25-1

CDR3aa: CASGTSAWADTQYF
CDR3nt: TGTGCCTCAGGGACTAGCGCCTGGGCAGATACGCAGTATTTT
d_gene: TRBD2
j_gene: TRBJ2-3
abundance: few
v_gene: TRBV10-3

CDR3aa: CASTSRGANQPQHF
CDR3nt: TGTGCCAGCACCTCACGGGGGGCCAATCAGCCCCAGCATTTT
d_gene: -
j_gene: TRBJ1-5
abundance: -
v_gene: TRBV6-5

CDR3aa: CASSFSRGEVDTEAFF
CDR3nt: TGTGCCAGCAGTTTCTCAAGGGGCGAGGTTGACACTGAAGCTTTCTTT
d_gene: -
j_gene: TRBJ1-1
abundance: -
v_gene: TRBV27

CDR3aa: CASRPGLTNYGYTF
CDR3nt: TGTGCCAGTAGACCGGGACTGACTAACTATGGCTACACCTTC
d_gene: -
j_gene: TRBJ1-2
abundance: -
v_gene: TRBV19

CDR3aa: CASSRTAAGNQPQHF
CDR3nt: TGTGCCAGCTCAAGGACTGCTGCTGGCAATCAGCCCCAGCATTTT
d_gene: -
j_gene: TRBJ1-5
abundance: -
v_gene: TRBV2

CDR3aa: CASSELRNTGELFF
CDR3nt: TGCGCCAGCAGTGAGTTGCGGAACACCGGGGAGCTGTTTTTT
d_gene: -
j_gene: TRBJ2-2
abundance: -
v_gene: TRBV10-1

CDR3aa: CASSLTGQGAGTEAFF
CDR3nt: TGTGCCAGCTCCCTCACGGGGCAGGGCGCGGGCACTGAAGCTTTCTTT
d_gene: -
j_gene: TRBJ1-1
abundance: -
v_gene: TRBV18

CDR3aa: CASSYDRTGSTEAFF
CDR3nt: TGCGCCAGCAGCTATGATAGGACAGGGAGCACTGAAGCTTTCTTT
d_gene: TRBD1
j_gene: TRBJ1-1
abundance: -
v_gene: TRBV5-1

CDR3aa: CAWSRAWGDGRDYGYTF
CDR3nt: TGTGCCTGGAGTAGAGCCTGGGGTGACGGTAGAGACTATGGCTACACCTTC
d_gene: -
j_gene: TRBJ1-2
abundance: -
v_gene: TRBV30

CDR3aa: CASSLGTGGETQYF
CDR3nt: TGTGCCAGCAGCTTAGGTACAGGGGGAGAGACCCAGTACTTC
d_gene: TRBD1
j_gene: TRBJ2-5
abundance: -
v_gene: TRBV7-7

CDR3aa: CASSAPGQGRIGELFF
CDR3nt: TGTGCCAGCAGTGCTCCGGGACAGGGGAGAATCGGGGAGCTGTTTTTT
d_gene: TRBD1
j_gene: TRBJ2-2
abundance: -
v_gene: TRBV27

CDR3aa: CSVLPAGGSTQYF
CDR3nt: TGCAGCGTTCTACCAGCGGGGGGCTCTACGCAGTATTTT
d_gene: TRBD2
j_gene: TRBJ2-3
abundance: -
v_gene: TRBV29-1

CDR3aa: CASSRQAGGGETQYF
CDR3nt: TGTGCCAGCTCCCGCCAGGCGGGGGGTGGAGAGACCCAGTACTTC
d_gene: TRBD2
j_gene: TRBJ2-5
abundance: -
v_gene: TRBV4-2

CDR3aa: CASRANTEAFF
CDR3nt: TGTGCCAGCAGGGCTAACACTGAAGCTTTCTTT
d_gene: -
j_gene: TRBJ1-1
abundance: few
v_gene: TRBV6-5

CDR3aa: CASSETGGGNTEAFF
CDR3nt: TGTGCCAGCAGTGAAACAGGGGGGGGGAACACTGAAGCTTTCTTT
d_gene: TRBD1
j_gene: TRBJ1-1
abundance: -
v_gene: TRBV25-1

CDR3aa: CASSPRGASTEAFF
CDR3nt: TGTGCCAGCTCACCACGGGGGGCGAGCACTGAAGCTTTCTTT
d_gene: -
j_gene: TRBJ1-1
abundance: once
v_gene: TRBV18

CDR3aa: CASSPGGRSYNSPLHF
CDR3nt: TGCGCCAGCAGCCCCGGGGGGAGGTCCTATAATTCACCCCTCCACTTT
d_gene: -
j_gene: TRBJ1-6
abundance: -
v_gene: TRBV5-1

CDR3aa: CASSDYEQYF
CDR3nt: TGTGCCAGCAGTGACTACGAGCAGTACTTC
d_gene: -
j_gene: TRBJ2-7
abundance: -
v_gene: TRBV28

CDR3aa: CASSADLSTDTQYF
CDR3nt: TGTGCCAGCAGTGCGGACTTGAGCACAGATACGCAGTATTTT
d_gene: -
j_gene: TRBJ2-3
abundance: -
v_gene: TRBV2

CDR3aa: CASSFTEYTEAFF
CDR3nt: TGTGCCAGCAGTTTTACCGAATACACTGAAGCTTTCTTT
d_gene: -
j_gene: TRBJ1-1
abundance: -
v_gene: TRBV27

CDR3aa: CASSLSVEQFF
CDR3nt: TGTGCCAGCAGCTTAAGTGTTGAGCAGTTCTTC
d_gene: -
j_gene: TRBJ2-1
abundance: -
v_gene: TRBV7-9

CDR3aa: CAWSAGPTTQYF
CDR3nt: TGTGCCTGGAGTGCGGGGCCCACGACGCAGTATTTT
d_gene: -
j_gene: TRBJ2-3
abundance: once
v_gene: TRBV30

CDR3aa: CASSQGTEYGYTF
CDR3nt: TGTGCCAGCAGTCAAGGGACAGAGTATGGCTACACCTTC
d_gene: TRBD1
j_gene: TRBJ1-2
abundance: once
v_gene: TRBV6-5